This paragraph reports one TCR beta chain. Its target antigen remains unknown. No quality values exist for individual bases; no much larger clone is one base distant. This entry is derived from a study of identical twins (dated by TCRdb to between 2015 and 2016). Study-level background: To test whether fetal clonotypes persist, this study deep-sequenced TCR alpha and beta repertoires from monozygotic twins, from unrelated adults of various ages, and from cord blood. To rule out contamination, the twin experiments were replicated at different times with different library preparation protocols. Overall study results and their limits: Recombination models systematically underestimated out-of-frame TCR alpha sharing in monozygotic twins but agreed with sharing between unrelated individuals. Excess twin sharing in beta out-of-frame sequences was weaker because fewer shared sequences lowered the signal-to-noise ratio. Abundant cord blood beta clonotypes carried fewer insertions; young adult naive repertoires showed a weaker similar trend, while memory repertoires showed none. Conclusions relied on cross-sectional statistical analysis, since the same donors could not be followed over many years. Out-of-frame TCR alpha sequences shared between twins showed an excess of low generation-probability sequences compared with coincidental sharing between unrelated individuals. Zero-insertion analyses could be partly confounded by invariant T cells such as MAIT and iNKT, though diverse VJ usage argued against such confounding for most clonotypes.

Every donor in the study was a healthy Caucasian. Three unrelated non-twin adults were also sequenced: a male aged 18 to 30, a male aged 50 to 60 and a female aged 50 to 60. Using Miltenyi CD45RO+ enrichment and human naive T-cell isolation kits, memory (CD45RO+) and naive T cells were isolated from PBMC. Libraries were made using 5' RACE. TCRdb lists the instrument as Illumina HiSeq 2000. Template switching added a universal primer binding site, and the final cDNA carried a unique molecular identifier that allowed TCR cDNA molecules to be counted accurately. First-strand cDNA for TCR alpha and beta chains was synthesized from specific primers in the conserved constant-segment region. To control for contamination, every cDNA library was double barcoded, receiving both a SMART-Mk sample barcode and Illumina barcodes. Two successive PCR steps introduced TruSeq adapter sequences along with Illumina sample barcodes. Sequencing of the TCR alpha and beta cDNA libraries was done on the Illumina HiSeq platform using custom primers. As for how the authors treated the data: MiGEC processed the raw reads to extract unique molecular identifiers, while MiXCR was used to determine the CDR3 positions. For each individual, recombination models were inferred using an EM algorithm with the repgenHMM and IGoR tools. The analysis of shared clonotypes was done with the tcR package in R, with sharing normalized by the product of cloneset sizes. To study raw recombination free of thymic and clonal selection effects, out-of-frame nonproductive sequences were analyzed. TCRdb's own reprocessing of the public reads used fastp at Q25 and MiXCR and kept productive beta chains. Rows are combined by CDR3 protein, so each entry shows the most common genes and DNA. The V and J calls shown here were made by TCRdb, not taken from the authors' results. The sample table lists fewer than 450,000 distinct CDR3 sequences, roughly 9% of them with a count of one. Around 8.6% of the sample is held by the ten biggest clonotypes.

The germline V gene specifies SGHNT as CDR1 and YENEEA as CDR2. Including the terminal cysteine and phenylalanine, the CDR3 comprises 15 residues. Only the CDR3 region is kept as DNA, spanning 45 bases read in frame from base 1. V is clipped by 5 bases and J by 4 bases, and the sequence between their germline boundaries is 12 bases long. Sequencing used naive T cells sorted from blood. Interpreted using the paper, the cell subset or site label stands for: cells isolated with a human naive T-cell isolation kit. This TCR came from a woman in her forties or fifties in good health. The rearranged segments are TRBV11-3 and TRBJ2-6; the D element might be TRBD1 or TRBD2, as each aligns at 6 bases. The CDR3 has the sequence CASSPGGEGANVLTF. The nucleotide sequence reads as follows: TGTGCCAGCAGCCCCGGGGGCGAGGGGGCCAACGTCCTGACTTTC.